The rows below give T cell receptor beta chains drawn from one sample of a study of T cells in lung cancer brain metastases. Clones were sequenced by immunoSEQ multiplex PCR, and TCRdb holds only the in-frame ones, with some missing. The sample carries thousands of clones, 85% to 90% recorded once. The sequencing input was tumor tissue from the primary lung tumor. Every receptor here comes from a man aged 60 to 69 with non-small cell lung cancer. Each CDR3 is given with its conserved first and last residue. Fields, in order: V gene, D gene, clone size, J gene, CDR3 protein, CDR3 DNA. D genes are given only for firm matches. For some rows the clone size is stated as once, few or many, or as a class when expanded; others skip it.

>TRBV5-1|TRBD1|once|TRBJ1-1
CASSRDRGGYTEAFF
TGCGCCAGCAGCCGAGACAGGGGCGGTTACACTGAAGCTTTCTTT
>TRBV5-4|NA|NA|TRBJ1-2
CASSSGFNYGYTF
TGTGCCAGCAGCTCGGGGTTTAACTATGGCTACACCTTC
>TRBV5-1|TRBD2|NA|TRBJ2-3
CASSLYGGARDTQYF
TGCGCCAGCAGCTTATACGGGGGGGCCCGAGATACGCAGTATTTT
>TRBV5-4|NA|NA|TRBJ1-3
CASSLGQTETTIYF
TGTGCCAGCAGCTTGGGCCAGACGGAAACAACCATATATTTT
>TRBV7-3|NA|NA|TRBJ1-1
CASSLTGQNTEAFF
TGTGCCAGCAGCTTAACCGGACAGAACACTGAAGCTTTCTTT
>TRBV5-6|TRBD1|NA|TRBJ1-5
CASSQQGWDQPQHF
TGTGCCAGCAGCCAACAGGGGTGGGATCAGCCCCAGCATTTT
>TRBV4-2|NA|NA|TRBJ1-1
CASSQAGGTNTEAFF
TGTGCCAGCAGCCAAGCTGGCGGGACTAACACTGAAGCTTTCTTT
>TRBV7-2|NA|NA|TRBJ2-2
CASTTAGTSNTGELFF
TGTGCCAGCACGACAGCCGGGACATCGAACACCGGGGAGCTGTTTTTT
>TRBV6-5|TRBD2|NA|TRBJ2-5
CASSYSGGGETQYF
TGTGCCAGCAGTTACTCGGGGGGGGGAGAGACCCAGTACTTC
>TRBV5-1|NA|NA|TRBJ1-3
CASSLIGVSGNTIYF
TGCGCCAGCAGCTTGATTGGCGTCTCTGGAAACACCATATATTTT
>TRBV29-1|TRBD2|NA|TRBJ2-1
CSVDPSGGINEQFF
TGCAGCGTCGATCCTAGCGGGGGAATTAATGAGCAGTTCTTC
>TRBV30|TRBD1|NA|TRBJ2-1
CAWSPQGAADEQFF
TGTGCCTGGAGTCCCCAGGGGGCTGCTGATGAGCAGTTCTTC
>TRBV11-3|TRBD1|NA|TRBJ2-1
CASSPTTGAYNEQFF
TGTGCCAGCAGCCCGACGACAGGGGCCTACAATGAGCAGTTCTTC
>TRBV7-6|TRBD2|few|TRBJ2-3
CASSQPGGGLPDTQYF
TGTGCCAGCAGCCAACCCGGGGGGGGCTTGCCAGATACGCAGTATTTT
>TRBV11-2|NA|NA|TRBJ1-4
CASSLDGGFSGRLFF
TGTGCCAGCAGCTTAGATGGGGGGTTCTCGGGGCGGCTGTTTTTT
>TRBV10-3|NA|NA|TRBJ1-4
CATLEGTGEGEKLFF
TGTGCCACCTTAGAGGGCACCGGAGAGGGAGAAAAACTGTTTTTT
>TRBV5-4|NA|NA|TRBJ2-2
CASSFDPNTGELFF
TGTGCCAGCAGCTTCGACCCCAACACCGGGGAGCTGTTTTTT
>TRBV11-2|TRBD2|NA|TRBJ2-1
CASSLMFIAGGRNEQFF
TGTGCCAGCAGCTTAATGTTTATCGCGGGGGGGCGCAATGAGCAGTTCTTC
>TRBV25-1|NA|few|TRBJ2-7
CASSHSGSTYEQYF
TGTGCCAGCAGCCACTCGGGTTCCACCTACGAGCAGTACTTC
>TRBV4-2|TRBD2|NA|TRBJ2-3
CASSRRLAGAQDTQYF
TGTGCCAGCAGCCGCCGACTAGCGGGCGCCCAGGATACGCAGTATTTT
>TRBV7-8|NA|NA|TRBJ1-6
CASSFRRQENSPLHF
TGTGCCAGCAGCTTCCGCAGACAGGAGAACTCACCCCTCCACTTT
>TRBV7-8|TRBD1|NA|TRBJ2-2
CASSPGDRVTGELFF
TGTGCCAGCAGCCCGGGGGACAGGGTAACCGGGGAGCTGTTTTTT
>TRBV6-5|NA|once|TRBJ2-1
CASRKQDEQFF
TGTGCCAGCAGGAAACAGGATGAGCAGTTCTTC
>TRBV11-1|NA|NA|TRBJ1-1
CASSLEAVAQYEAFF
TGTGCCAGCAGCTTAGAAGCCGTCGCCCAGTATGAAGCTTTCTTT
>TRBV7-9|TRBD1|NA|TRBJ1-1
CVSSLSGGADEAFF
TGTGTCAGCAGCCTATCAGGGGGCGCGGATGAAGCTTTCTTT
>TRBV19|TRBD2|NA|TRBJ2-7
CASSIGRMAEQYF
TGTGCCAGTAGTATCGGGAGGATGGCCGAGCAGTACTTC